The entry that follows covers one TCR beta chain sequence. This clone's antigen is unknown. No much larger clone exists at a distance of one base, and base qualities are not known. The treatment or condition label here, explained by the study, means: allogeneic hematopoietic cell transplantation with graft depleted of TCRalphabeta T cells and CD19 B cells. The transplant recipients were children given TCRalphabeta/CD19-depleted allogeneic hematopoietic cell grafts. Libraries came from PCR. The listed sequencing device is Illumina HiSeq 2500. Molecular barcoding was employed in the preparation of TCR libraries, with unique molecular identifiers being used to normalize TCRbeta repertoire quantification. TCRdb handled the public reads itself, with Q25 trimming in fastp and clone calling in MiXCR, and kept productive beta chains. Rows are unified per CDR3 protein, each entry keeping the most common DNA and genes. The sample profile shows about 1,000,000 distinct CDR3 sequences; about 26% of them were found once. The ten largest clones represent roughly 27% of the sample.

Reading from cysteine to phenylalanine, the CDR3 counts 13 amino acids. This entry keeps only the CDR3 DNA: 39 bases, framed from base 1. In the germline V gene (reference sequence), CDR1 corresponds to LGHDT and CDR2 to YNNKEL. V is pruned by 6 bases and J by 4 bases, leaving 5 bases of the junction without a gene match. The data stem from a study of T-cell reconstitution after alpha-beta-depleted transplantation in children (dated by TCRdb to about 2016). General notes on the study: The study quantitatively tracked T-cell immune reconstitution after TCRalphabeta/CD19-depleted allogeneic hematopoietic cell transplantation in children using TCR repertoire profiling.

Overall study results and their limits: Hyperexpanded clone frequencies declined over subsequent months; after one year, T-cell counts and TCRbeta diversity were mostly attributed to newly produced T cells. In some patients, the high TCRbeta diversity seen at day 60 was put down to recipient T cells and intrathymic progenitors that had survived conditioning. The apparently early recovery of alphabetaT-cell counts about two months after transplant reportedly depended on only several hundred rapidly expanded clones that came from non-depleted graft cells.

This TCR was sampled from a boy in the first two years of life who had a stem cell transplant for SCID, so the T cells may come from the graft donor. Material: PBMCs, mostly from graft donor cells, obtained 360 days after TCRalphabeta/CD19-depleted stem cell transplant. Recombination joined TRBV3-1 with TRBJ1-1, with 7 bases matching TRBD1. The DNA sequence is TGTGCCAGCAGTCCACACAGGGGCACTGAAGCTTTCTTT. Protein translation: CASSPHRGTEAFF.